Below, 23 T cell receptor beta chains from the same sample are listed, as sequenced in a study of somatic mutations in cytotoxic T cells in rheumatoid arthritis. Only in-frame clones appear in the TCRdb table, and some are missing; sequencing was by immunoSEQ multiplex PCR. The profile shows tens of thousands of clones, 82% of them singletons. The specimen was CD8+ T cells sorted from blood. These receptors were taken from a man aged 45-65 years in good health.

This clone was seen once. J is TRBJ2-5 and V is TRBV5-8; no firm D call. The V gene's germline CDR1 is SGHTS and CDR2 YDEGEE. With 0 bases removed from V and 0 bases from J, the gap between germline ends came to 12 bases. CDR3 size: 16 residues. The CDR3 DNA is TGTGCCAGCAGCTTGGCCCGTCAGGCGTACCAAGAGACCCAGTACTTC. It translates to CASSLARQAYQETQYF.

CDR3 bases: TGTGCCACCAGCTCCTCGACAGGGGGTCTGACTGAAGCTTTCTTT. Amino acid sequence: CATSSSTGGLTEAFF. The chain uses TRBV15 and TRBJ1-1; 9 bases map to TRBD1. V dropped 5 bases and J dropped 5; count of bases not matched to a gene: 9. The CDR3 covers 15 residues. Germline assignment: CDR1 LNHNV and CDR2 YYDKDF (reference sequence).

The rearrangement joins TRBV30 to TRBJ2-7, with a tentative D call TRBD2 (6 bases). Germline lookup yields CDR1 GTSNPN and CDR2 SVGIG (reference sequence). V lost 2 bases to trimming and J lost 3 bases, with 17 bases between them. There are 15 residues in the CDR3. The CDR3 DNA follows: TGTGCCTGGAGTCCGGACTACCGAATTCGCTACGAGCAGTACTTC. Translation gives CAWSPDYRIRYEQYF.

A few counts support this clone. The V and J genes are TRBV9 and TRBJ2-7, with a tentative D call TRBD1 (5 bases). V shed 0 bases and J shed 5 bases, with 12 bases lying between them. Germline values: CDR1 SGDLS, CDR2 YYNGEE. The CDR3 spans 14 residues. The CDR3 sequence is CASSVGVGDHEQYF. In DNA form, the CDR3 reads TGTGCCAGCAGCGTAGGTGTAGGGGATCACGAGCAGTACTTC.

The chain links TRBV2 to TRBJ2-1; TRBD1 aligns across 10 bases. V gave up 6 bases and J gave up 8 bases; unmatched junction bases: 7. Germline CDR1 is SNHLY and CDR2 is FYNNEI. The CDR3 is made up of 14 amino acids. The CDR3 DNA sequence: TGTGCCAGCAGGGACGACAGGGGGCTAGATGAGCAGTTCTTC. Translating it yields CASRDDRGLDEQFF. Together with reference TRBV2 and TRBJ2-1, the CDR3 gives the full variable domain: EPEVTQTPSHQVTQMGQEVILRCVPISNHLYFYWYRQILGQKVEFLVSFYNNEISEKSEIFDDQFSVERPDGSNFTLKIRSTKLEDSAMYFCASRDDRGLDEQFFGPGTRLTVL.

This clone was observed a handful of times. The chain carries TRBV7-9 and TRBJ1-2, with no clear D. Per germline, CDR1 SEHNR and CDR2 FQNEAQ (reference sequence). The length of the CDR3 is 13 residues. The V gene lost 5 bases and the J gene lost 4 bases, with 11 bases spanning the gap. The CDR3 sequence: CASSPGVSYGYTF. The CDR3 DNA reads as TGTGCCAGCAGCCCCGGGGTGAGCTATGGCTACACCTTC.

This sequence joins TRBV7-5 and TRBJ1-4. TRBV7-5 has pseudogene status. The CDR3 runs to 18 residues. The CDR3 DNA follows: TGTGCCAGAAGCCGTTGGAAGAATACGAGTGCAACTAATGAAAAACTGTTTTTT. Translating it yields CARSRWKNTSATNEKLFF.

This sequence joins TRBV25-1 and TRBJ2-4; 7 bases are shared with TRBD1. Germline V lookup: CDR1 MGHDK, CDR2 SYGVNS. V was clipped by 5 bases and J by 1 base; unmatched bases: 8. This CDR3 region has 16 residues. CDR3 amino acids: CASSSQGFGAKNIQYF. Written as DNA, the CDR3 is TGTGCCAGCAGTTCACAGGGGTTTGGGGCCAAAAACATTCAGTACTTC. Looking up the rest from reference TRBV25-1 and TRBJ2-4 gives the full variable domain: EADIYQTPRYLVIGTGKKITLECSQTMGHDKMYWYQQDPGMELHLIHYSYGVNSTEKGDLSSESTVSRIRTEHFPLTLESARPSHTSQYLCASSSQGFGAKNIQYFGAGTRLSVL.

V and J are TRBV18 and TRBJ2-1; D unresolved. The CDR3 runs to 10 residues. V was shortened by 3 bases and J by 7 bases, with 1 base between the two germline ends. Germline CDR1 KGHSH, CDR2 LQKENI. CDR3 protein: CASSPNEQFF. CDR3 in DNA: TGTGCCAGCTCACCGAATGAGCAGTTCTTC.

The chain has TRBV5-4 and TRBJ2-1; D may match TRBD1 or TRBD2 (5 bases each). The V end was cut by 3 bases, the J end by 0 bases, with 10 bases between. This CDR3 has 15 residues. Germline lookup yields CDR1 SGHNT and CDR2 YYREEE (reference sequence). The CDR3 reads CASSWGTSSYNEQFF. In DNA form, the CDR3 reads TGTGCCAGCAGCTGGGGGACCAGCTCCTACAATGAGCAGTTCTTC.

The rearrangement links TRBV10-3 to TRBJ2-4; D not resolved. Trimming shortened V by 0 bases and J by 0 bases, and 12 bases separated the two germline ends. The CDR3 runs 17 residues. Germline V gene data show CDR1 as ENHRY and CDR2 as SYGVKD. CDR3 in DNA: TGTGCCATCAGTGAGTCGATACATCCTGGAGCCAAAAACATTCAGTACTTC. The encoded protein is CAISESIHPGAKNIQYF.

The rearrangement joins TRBV11-2 to TRBJ1-2; 9 positions agree with TRBD1. CDR1 and CDR2 (germline): SGHAT, FQNNGV. The V and J ends lost 0 bases and 0 bases, in that order; junction bases with no gene match: 14. The CDR3 sequence is 20 residues long. The CDR3 region has the DNA TGTGCCAGCAGCTTAGACTACTACTGGACAGGGGAAGAAGCTAACTATGGCTACACCTTC. Amino acid sequence: CASSLDYYWTGEEANYGYTF.

This sequence joins TRBV5-5 and TRBJ1-2; D perhaps matches TRBD1 (5 bases). CDR3 length: 18 amino acids. The V end was cut by 4 bases, the J end by 5 bases, with 27 bases between. Germline-derived CDR1 and CDR2 are SGHKS and YYEKEE (reference sequence). Here the CDR3 reads CASSPTIFRDHNSYGYTF. CDR3 DNA sequence: TGTGCCAGCAGCCCGACTATCTTCCGGGACCACAACTCTTATGGCTACACCTTC. The full variable domain, with the rest looked up from reference TRBV5-5 and TRBJ1-2, is DAGVTQSPTHLIKTRGQQVTLRCSPISGHKSVSWYQQVLGQGPQFIFQYYEKEERGRGNFPDRFSARQFPNYSSELNVNALLLGDSALYLCASSPTIFRDHNSYGYTFGSGTRLTVV.

V usage is TRBV6-5 and J usage is TRBJ1-1; D is undetermined. In germline, CDR1 is MNHEY, CDR2 SVGAGI. The CDR3 is 15 amino acids. Trimming took 0 bases from V and 1 from J, leaving 9 bases between them. Here the CDR3 reads CASSYSEGTNTEAFF. Here the CDR3 DNA reads TGTGCCAGCAGTTACTCGGAGGGTACGAACACTGAAGCTTTCTTT.

The chain carries TRBV11-2 and TRBJ1-1; D possibly corresponds to TRBD1 (5 bases). Germline CDR1 is SGHAT and CDR2 is FQNNGV. The germline V and J ends were trimmed by 0 bases and 11 bases, with 22 bases remaining between them. This CDR3 comprises 16 residues. This CDR3 is CASSLDLFSGPEGAFF. CDR3 coding DNA: TGTGCCAGCAGCTTAGATCTTTTCTCGGGTCCCGAGGGGGCTTTCTTT. The whole variable domain, filled in from reference TRBV11-2 and TRBJ1-1, reads EAGVAQSPRYKIIEKRQSVAFWCNPISGHATLYWYQQILGQGPKLLIQFQNNGVVDDSQLPKDRFSAERLKGVDSTLKIQPAKLEDSAVYLCASSLDLFSGPEGAFFGQGTRLTVV.

This clone appeared a single time. This chain uses TRBV27 with TRBJ2-7; 9 bases line up with TRBD2. Germline values: CDR1 MNHEY, CDR2 SMNVEV (reference sequence). After removal of 6 bases from V and 4 bases from J, the junction contained 7 bases not matched to a gene. The CDR3 consists of 14 residues. The CDR3 spells CASRRGGRAYEQYF. CDR3 coding DNA: TGTGCCAGCAGGCGGGGGGGGAGGGCGTACGAGCAGTACTTC.

J is TRBJ1-3 and V is TRBV7-6; D is perhaps TRBD1 (6 bases). V lost 4 bases and J 0 bases, leaving 16 bases between the germline ends. Germline V gene sequence: CDR1 SGHVS, CDR2 FNYEAQ. The CDR3 spans 17 residues. CDR3 residues: CASSYRGTISSGNTIYF. For the CDR3, the DNA is TGTGCCAGCAGCTATCGTGGGACAATCAGCTCTGGAAACACCATATATTTT.

The DNA for the CDR3 is TGTGCCAGCAGCTTGGAAACAGGGGGCCCAGATACGCAGTATTTT. The encoded protein is CASSLETGGPDTQYF. The gene calls are TRBV5-4 and TRBJ2-3, with 9 bases lining up with TRBD1. CDR3 length: 15 amino acids. V was pared by 0 bases and J by 4 bases, with 3 bases of the junction left unmatched. Germline V gene lookup returns CDR1 SGHNT and CDR2 YYREEE (reference sequence).

This clone is labeled as medium-sized (0.01 to 0.1%). The rearrangement joins TRBV7-9 to TRBJ1-2, with D tentatively TRBD1 (5 bases). V was pared by 5 bases and J by 4 bases, with 14 bases between. Germline lookup yields CDR1 SEHNR and CDR2 FQNEAQ (reference sequence). The CDR3 has 14 amino acids. The CDR3, as DNA: TGTGCCAGCAGCCCCTCGACAGACATCTATGGCTACACCTTC. As protein: CASSPSTDIYGYTF. The whole variable domain, remainder taken from reference TRBV7-9 and TRBJ1-2, is DTGVSQNPRHKITKRGQNVTFRCDPISEHNRLYWYRQTLGQGPEFLTYFQNEAQLEKSRLLSDRFSAERPKGSFSTLEIQRTEQGDSAMYLCASSPSTDIYGYTFGSGTRLTVV.

The genes are TRBV2 and TRBJ1-2, with 11 bases aligning to TRBD1. Germline lookup yields CDR1 SNHLY and CDR2 FYNNEI. With V trimmed by 4 bases and J by 2 bases, 6 bases remained unmatched. The CDR3 contains 16 residues. The CDR3 DNA sequence: TGTGCCAGCAGTGTGAGTCGGGACAGGGGGAACTATGGCTACACCTTC. Translating it yields CASSVSRDRGNYGYTF.

In this sample, this clone turned up once. V and J are TRBV7-6 and TRBJ2-1; 10 bases are shared with TRBD2. V lost 2 bases and J lost 9; bases outside the gene matches: 10. This CDR3 region has 16 residues. Germline V CDR1 and CDR2: SGHVS, FNYEAQ. DNA for the CDR3: TGTGCCAGCAGCTTAATAGCGGGAGGTCCAAAGGGTGAGCAGTTCTTC. As protein: CASSLIAGGPKGEQFF.

CDR3 region: CASSYGMTYEQYF. CDR3 coding DNA: TGCGCCAGCAGCTACGGAATGACCTACGAGCAGTACTTC. The chain carries TRBV5-1 and TRBJ2-7; D remains ambiguous. Trimming stripped 3 bases from V and 2 bases from J, with 9 bases between. The CDR3 contains 13 residues. The germline V gene encodes CDR1 SGHRS and CDR2 YFSETQ.

V and J are TRBV27 and TRBJ2-7; weak D call: TRBD2 (6 bases). Germline V lookup: CDR1 MNHEY, CDR2 SMNVEV (reference sequence). Deletions cut 5 bases from V and 3 bases from J, with 11 bases between. The CDR3 contains 13 residues. The CDR3 sequence: CASSRGGDYEQYF. In nucleotides, the CDR3 is TGTGCCAGCAGTCGGGGAGGTGACTACGAGCAGTACTTC.